This is a list of T cell receptor beta chains from one sample in a study of chemoradiotherapy in HPV16-positive cancers. Only in-frame clones appear in the TCRdb table, and some are missing; sequencing was by immunoSEQ multiplex PCR. The data show about 17,000 clones, 90% seen once. Material: blood, obtained from a patient who underwent chemoradiotherapy. Source of these receptors: a human donor with HPV-associated anogenital cancer. The CDR3 runs from the conserved cysteine through the conserved F or W. Each record gives: clone size, V gene, D gene, J gene, CDR3 DNA, CDR3 protein. D genes are given only for firm matches. Not all rows give a size; the values are once, few, many and, for expanded clones, a class.

size: -; V: TRBV4-2; D: TRBD1; J: TRBJ1-5; DNA: TGTGCCAGCAGCCAAGGGACAGGGGCCCAGCCCCAGCATTTT; CDR3: CASSQGTGAQPQHF
size: -; V: TRBV7-9; D: TRBD1; J: TRBJ1-2; DNA: TGTGCCAGCAGCTTAGGACAGGGACTAGGAGGCTACACCTTC; CDR3: CASSLGQGLGGYTF
size: once; V: TRBV10-2; D: -; J: TRBJ1-1; DNA: TGCGCCAGCAGTGGACAGGCGAACACTGAAGCTTTCTTT; CDR3: CASSGQANTEAFF
size: -; V: TRBV10-3; D: TRBD1; J: TRBJ2-1; DNA: TGTGCCATTAGTTGGGACAGCAATGAGCAGTTCTTC; CDR3: CAISWDSNEQFF
size: -; V: TRBV18; D: -; J: TRBJ2-5; DNA: TGTGCCAGCTCACCACCGGATTTATTCGGGGGCACCCAAGAGACCCAGTACTTC; CDR3: CASSPPDLFGGTQETQYF
size: once; V: TRBV6-4; D: -; J: TRBJ2-2; DNA: TGTGCCAGCAGTGGACGTGGGACCGGGGAGCTGTTTTTT; CDR3: CASSGRGTGELFF
size: -; V: TRBV5-4; D: -; J: TRBJ1-2; DNA: TGTGCCAGCAGCTTGGGAGGAAAGGGTGGCTACACCTTC; CDR3: CASSLGGKGGYTF
size: once; V: TRBV5-1; D: TRBD1; J: TRBJ1-2; DNA: TGCGCCAGCAGCCCGGGACAGGGGAGCTATGGCTACACCTTC; CDR3: CASSPGQGSYGYTF
size: -; V: TRBV7-9; D: TRBD1; J: TRBJ1-4; DNA: TGTGCCAGCAGCTTTGACAGGGTCCATGAAAAACTGTTTTTT; CDR3: CASSFDRVHEKLFF
size: -; V: TRBV7-9; D: -; J: TRBJ2-7; DNA: TGTGCCAGCAGCCTTGGACCTCCCGAGCAGTACTTC; CDR3: CASSLGPPEQYF
size: -; V: TRBV5-6; D: -; J: TRBJ2-5; DNA: TGTGCCAGCAGCCCCTCCCGGGAGACCCAGTACTTC; CDR3: CASSPSRETQYF
size: once; V: TRBV6-6; D: -; J: TRBJ1-1; DNA: TGTGCCAGCAGTTACTCAGGGGGGCGCGGTACCGAAGCTTTCTTT; CDR3: CASSYSGGRGTEAFF
size: -; V: TRBV5-3; D: -; J: TRBJ1-6; DNA: TGTGCCAGAAGCTTAGGGACGGGGAATTCACCCCTCCACTTT; CDR3: CARSLGTGNSPLHF
size: -; V: TRBV6-5; D: -; J: TRBJ1-1; DNA: TGTGCCAGCAACTTGGGACCCAGGAACACTGAAGCTTTCTTT; CDR3: CASNLGPRNTEAFF
size: -; V: TRBV5-1; D: -; J: TRBJ1-1; DNA: TGCGCCAGCAGCTTGGTTTCTGGGAAGAACACTGAAGCTTTCTTT; CDR3: CASSLVSGKNTEAFF
size: medium-sized; V: TRBV6-5; D: -; J: TRBJ2-5; DNA: TGTGCCAGCAGTTACTGGGCTAGCGAAGAAGAGACCCAGTACTTC; CDR3: CASSYWASEEETQYF
size: -; V: TRBV7-2; D: -; J: TRBJ2-3; DNA: TGTGCCAGCAGCATAAAGGGAGTCCCTAGCACAGATACGCAGTATTTT; CDR3: CASSIKGVPSTDTQYF
size: few; V: TRBV7-9; D: -; J: TRBJ2-2; DNA: TGTGCCAGCAGCTTTTGGCAGGGGAACACCGGGGAGCTGTTTTTT; CDR3: CASSFWQGNTGELFF
size: -; V: TRBV6-1; D: -; J: TRBJ1-5; DNA: TGTGCCAGCAGTGAAGGGTGGCGCCAGCCCCAGCATTTT; CDR3: CASSEGWRQPQHF
size: -; V: TRBV10-2; D: TRBD2; J: TRBJ2-7; DNA: TGCGCCAGCAGTGAGTCACGGGGGGGCCGCGGCGAGCAGTACTTC; CDR3: CASSESRGGRGEQYF
size: once; V: TRBV9; D: TRBD1; J: TRBJ1-1; DNA: TGTGCCAGCAGTTCACGGTGGGACAGGAACACTGAAGCTTTCTTT; CDR3: CASSSRWDRNTEAFF
size: once; V: TRBV19; D: TRBD1; J: TRBJ2-2; DNA: TGTGCCAGTAGGGAGGACAGGGGCGGGACCGGGGAGCTGTTTTTT; CDR3: CASREDRGGTGELFF
size: -; V: TRBV9; D: TRBD2; J: TRBJ2-3; DNA: TGTGCCAGCAGCGTAGGGACTAGCGGGGGACCCACAGACACAGATACGCAGTATTTT; CDR3: CASSVGTSGGPTDTDTQYF
size: -; V: TRBV2; D: -; J: TRBJ2-6; DNA: TGTGCCAGCAGTGAAAGAGGGGGGGCCGCTGGGGCCAACGTCCTGACTTTC; CDR3: CASSERGGAAGANVLTF
size: once; V: TRBV7-9; D: -; J: TRBJ1-2; DNA: TGTGCCAGCAGCGGGGGGATCTCCGGCTACACCTTC; CDR3: CASSGGISGYTF
size: few; V: TRBV5-1; D: -; J: TRBJ1-1; DNA: TGCGCCAGCAGCAACGGATTTGGCACTGAAGCTTTCTTT; CDR3: CASSNGFGTEAFF
size: -; V: TRBV19; D: -; J: TRBJ1-4; DNA: TGTGCCAGTACCGATCCATGGGACGGTGAGGAAAAACTGTTTTTT; CDR3: CASTDPWDGEEKLFF
size: once; V: TRBV5-1; D: -; J: TRBJ2-7; DNA: TGCGCCAGCAGCGAGACGGGGGCCGGATACGAGCAGTACTTC; CDR3: CASSETGAGYEQYF
size: -; V: TRBV11-2; D: -; J: TRBJ2-7; DNA: TGTGCCAGCAGCTTAATCGGGGAGGTTTACGAGCAGTACTTC; CDR3: CASSLIGEVYEQYF
size: -; V: TRBV5-6; D: -; J: TRBJ1-2; DNA: TGTGCCAGCAGCTTGAGTAGGATGGGTGGCTACACCTTC; CDR3: CASSLSRMGGYTF
size: -; V: TRBV4-3; D: TRBD2; J: TRBJ2-3; DNA: TGCGCCAGCAGCCAATTAGCGGGGGGTCCCGCAGATACGCAGTATTTT; CDR3: CASSQLAGGPADTQYF
size: -; V: TRBV4-1; D: -; J: TRBJ1-2; DNA: TGCGCCAGCAGCCAAGATCTTCCCTATGGCTACACCTTC; CDR3: CASSQDLPYGYTF
size: -; V: TRBV5-4; D: -; J: TRBJ2-2; DNA: TGTGCCAGCAGCTTGGGGTTAAAACGTGGCACCGGGGAGCTGTTTTTT; CDR3: CASSLGLKRGTGELFF
size: -; V: TRBV30; D: -; J: TRBJ2-7; DNA: TGTGCCTGGAGTGTACATTGGGCAGGGGAGTACCCCTACGAGCAGTACTTC; CDR3: CAWSVHWAGEYPYEQYF
size: -; V: TRBV15; D: -; J: TRBJ2-3; DNA: TGTGCCACCTCACTGCAGGGTATGGGAAATACGCAGTATTTT; CDR3: CATSLQGMGNTQYF
size: few; V: TRBV6-5; D: -; J: TRBJ2-5; DNA: TGCGCCAGCAGCCACCTCAGGGAGACCCAGTACTTC; CDR3: CASSHLRETQYF
size: -; V: TRBV2; D: TRBD1; J: TRBJ1-1; DNA: TGTGCCAGCAGGGGGAACAGGGGGCGGACTGAAGCTTTCTTT; CDR3: CASRGNRGRTEAFF
size: -; V: TRBV15; D: -; J: TRBJ2-7; DNA: TGTGCCACCAGCAGAGATCTTCTAGCCTACGAGCAGTACTTC; CDR3: CATSRDLLAYEQYF
size: once; V: TRBV5-1; D: -; J: TRBJ1-2; DNA: TGCGCCAGCAGAGGAGACGGACTTTCTAACTATGGCTACACCTTC; CDR3: CASRGDGLSNYGYTF
size: -; V: TRBV5-4; D: TRBD1; J: TRBJ1-1; DNA: TGTGCCAGCAGCTTTCAGGGGGGCACTGAAGCTTTCTTT; CDR3: CASSFQGGTEAFF
size: -; V: TRBV5-4; D: TRBD2; J: TRBJ2-1; DNA: TGTGCCAGCAGCTCGGGGACTAGCGGGGAGTGGGTTGAGCAGTTCTTC; CDR3: CASSSGTSGEWVEQFF
size: -; V: TRBV6-6; D: -; J: TRBJ2-5; DNA: TGTGCCAGCAGTTATGCAGGCGCAGGGACCCAGTACTTC; CDR3: CASSYAGAGTQYF
size: -; V: TRBV27; D: -; J: TRBJ2-7; DNA: TGTGCCAGCAGTTTAAAAATTGCGGGCTACGAGCAGTACTTC; CDR3: CASSLKIAGYEQYF
size: -; V: TRBV30; D: TRBD1; J: TRBJ1-5; DNA: TGTGCCTGGAGTATAGGACAGGGTCAGCCCCAGCATTTT; CDR3: CAWSIGQGQPQHF
size: -; V: TRBV19; D: -; J: TRBJ2-7; DNA: TGTGCCAGTAGTCCGGGCCCGGGTGTTCCACTACTCTTC; CDR3: CASSPGPGVPLLF
size: -; V: TRBV7-9; D: -; J: TRBJ1-2; DNA: TGTGCCAGCAGCACCCTACAGGGAAGACCTAACTATGGCTACACCTTC; CDR3: CASSTLQGRPNYGYTF
size: -; V: TRBV7-2; D: TRBD1; J: TRBJ1-6; DNA: TGTGCCAGCACATCAGAGACAGGGAGGTTCTTAGGTTCACCCCTCCACTTT; CDR3: CASTSETGRFLGSPLHF
size: -; V: TRBV11-2; D: TRBD1; J: TRBJ1-2; DNA: TGTGCCAGCAGCTTAGATGACAGGGTCTATGGCTACACCTTC; CDR3: CASSLDDRVYGYTF
size: few; V: TRBV5-1; D: TRBD2; J: TRBJ2-3; DNA: TGCGCCAGCTTCGTGACTAGCGGGGCGGCAGATACGCAGTATTTT; CDR3: CASFVTSGAADTQYF
size: once; V: TRBV6-5; D: -; J: TRBJ1-6; DNA: TGTGCCAGCAGTTACCAGGGGTATAATTCACCCCTCCACTTT; CDR3: CASSYQGYNSPLHF
size: -; V: TRBV7-9; D: -; J: TRBJ1-5; DNA: TGTGCCAGCAGCTTTCTCAGGGATCAGCCCCAGCATTTT; CDR3: CASSFLRDQPQHF
size: -; V: TRBV4-1; D: -; J: TRBJ2-5; DNA: TGCGCCAGCAGCCAAGGGGGAACGGGGCACCAAGAGACCCAGTACTTC; CDR3: CASSQGGTGHQETQYF
size: few; V: TRBV5-1; D: -; J: TRBJ1-1; DNA: TGCGCCACCAGGGAGGCCAGGGTAGGCACTGAAGCTTTCTTT; CDR3: CATREARVGTEAFF